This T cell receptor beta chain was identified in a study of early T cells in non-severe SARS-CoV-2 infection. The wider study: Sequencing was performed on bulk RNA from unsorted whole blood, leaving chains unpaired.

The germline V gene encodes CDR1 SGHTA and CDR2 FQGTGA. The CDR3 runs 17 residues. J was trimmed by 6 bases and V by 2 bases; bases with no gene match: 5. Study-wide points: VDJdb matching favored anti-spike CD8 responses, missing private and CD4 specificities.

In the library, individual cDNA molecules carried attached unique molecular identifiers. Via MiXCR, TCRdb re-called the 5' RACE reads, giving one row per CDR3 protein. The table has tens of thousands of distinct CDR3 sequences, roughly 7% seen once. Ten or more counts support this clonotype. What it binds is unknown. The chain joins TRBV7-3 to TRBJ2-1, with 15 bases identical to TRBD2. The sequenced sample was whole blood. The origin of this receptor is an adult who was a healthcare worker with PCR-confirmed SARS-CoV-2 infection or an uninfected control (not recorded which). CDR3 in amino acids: CASSLSGTSGGRNEQFF. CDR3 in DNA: TGTGCCAGCAGCTTATCCGGGACTAGCGGGGGGCGCAATGAGCAGTTCTTC. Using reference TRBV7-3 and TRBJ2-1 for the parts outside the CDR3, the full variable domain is GAGVSQTPSNKVTEKGKYVELRCDPISGHTALYWYRQSLGQGPEFLIYFQGTGAADDSGLPNDRFFAVRPEGSVSTLKIQRTERGDSAVYLCASSLSGTSGGRNEQFFGPGTRLTVL.